This passage covers 6 T cell receptor beta chains from one sample sequenced in a study of T cell responses to AZD1222 COVID-19 vaccine. TCRdb's copy holds only in-frame clones and misses some; the assay was immunoSEQ multiplex PCR. The table has around 110,000 clones, roughly 91% seen once. Sequencing was performed on peripheral blood, taken 28 days after the second AZD1222 dose. These receptors came from an adult who received the AZD1222 COVID-19 vaccine.

The V gene is TRBV18, the J gene TRBJ2-7; the match to TRBD1 covers 9 bases. The CDR3 sequence is 16 residues long. V lost 5 bases to trimming and J lost 3 bases; unmatched junction nucleotides: 11. The germline CDR1 and CDR2 sequences are KGHSH and LQKENI. CDR3 DNA: TGTGCCAGCTCATCCGGGACAGGGTCCCGGTACTACGAGCAGTACTTC. Residues: CASSSGTGSRYYEQYF. Combining the CDR3 with reference TRBV18 and TRBJ2-7 gives the whole variable domain NAGVMQNPRHLVRRRGQEARLRCSPMKGHSHVYWYRQLPEEGLKFMVYLQKENIIDESGMPKERFSAEFPKEGPSILRIQQVVRGDSAAYFCASSSGTGSRYYEQYFGPGTRLTVT.

This chain uses TRBV7-9 with TRBJ2-2; D is ambiguous. The germline V and J ends were trimmed by 6 bases and 1 base, with 6 bases remaining between them. The CDR3 loop spans 13 amino acids. Germline lookup yields CDR1 SEHNR and CDR2 FQNEAQ (reference sequence). Here the CDR3 reads CASREQNTGELFF. The CDR3 bases are TGTGCCAGCAGGGAGCAGAACACCGGGGAGCTGTTTTTT.

The V call is TRBV9, the J call TRBJ1-2; D is possibly TRBD1 (6 bases). V was cut by 0 bases and J by 6 bases, with 24 bases left in between. Germline CDR1 reads SGDLS; CDR2 reads YYNGEE. The CDR3 spans 18 residues. The CDR3 coding sequence is TGTGCCAGCAGCGTAGAGGAGTGGCGGTTGGTGGGGGCGGATGGCTACACCTTC. Translated, it gives CASSVEEWRLVGADGYTF.

The rearrangement links TRBV27 to TRBJ1-6; unclear D gene. Germline CDR1 and CDR2: MNHEY and SMNVEV (reference sequence). The CDR3 has 12 residues. The V end lost 2 bases, the J end lost 15 bases, and 11 bases lay between the germline ends. The CDR3 DNA reads as TGTGCCAGCAGTTTAGTAGGACGTCTCCTCCACTTT. This gives the protein CASSLVGRLLHF.

This chain links TRBV7-9 with TRBJ1-2; D possibly corresponds to TRBD1 (5 bases). Trimming removed 5 bases from V and 4 bases from J, with 17 bases in between. Germline V gene sequence: CDR1 SEHNR, CDR2 FQNEAQ (reference sequence). The CDR3 spans 15 residues. The CDR3 DNA reads TGTGCCAGCAGCCCCTCGGGACCCTACTCCTATGGCTACACCTTC. As protein: CASSPSGPYSYGYTF.

The CDR3 here is CASSLTETQYF. The CDR3 DNA is TGTGCCAGCAGCTTGACGGAGACCCAGTACTTC. The chain is built from TRBV5-6 and TRBJ2-5; the D is unclear. The CDR3 covers 11 residues. V lost 1 base to trimming and J lost 5 bases, with 3 bases between them. Germline V lookup: CDR1 SGHDT, CDR2 YYEEEE.